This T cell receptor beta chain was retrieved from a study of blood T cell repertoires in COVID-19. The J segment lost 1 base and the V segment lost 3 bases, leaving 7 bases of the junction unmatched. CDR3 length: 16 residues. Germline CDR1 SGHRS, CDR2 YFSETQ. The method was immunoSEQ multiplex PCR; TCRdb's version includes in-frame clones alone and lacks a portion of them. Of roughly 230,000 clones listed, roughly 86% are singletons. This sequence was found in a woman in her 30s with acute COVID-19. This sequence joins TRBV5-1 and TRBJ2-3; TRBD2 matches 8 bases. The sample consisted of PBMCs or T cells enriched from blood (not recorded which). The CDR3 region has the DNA TGCGCCAGCAGCTCCTTACGTAGCGGGGGCACAGATACGCAGTATTTT. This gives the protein CASSSLRSGGTDTQYF.